This TCR beta chain was sequenced during a study of human T cells and chemical hapten exposure. General study results and limits: Sensitizing with DPC caused no change in TCRs above 1 in 1000 frequency.

This clonotype was picked up many times. Its antigen remains unknown. The time point denotes: patch test 1, 2 weeks after DPC sensitization. Treatment here: therapeutic diphenylcyclopropenone sensitization with weekly scalp DPC. The study extracted total RNA from unfractionated whole blood. The J segment lost 2 bases and the V segment lost 0 bases, leaving 2 bases of the junction unmatched. This CDR3 comprises 16 residues. CDR1 is LGHNA and CDR2 is YNFKEQ in the germline V gene. As the library was built, unique molecular identifiers were attached to individual cDNA molecules. Using its own MiXCR run on the RACE reads, TCRdb lists one record per CDR3 protein. This sample carries 39,000 or so distinct CDR3 sequences, 4% of them seen once, and the ten largest clones take approximately 24%.

The V call is TRBV4-2, the J call TRBJ2-7; 12 bases align to TRBD2. The sequence derives from a man in his fifties with alopecia areata. Some clones in this sample may be carry-over from other donors' samples. The sequencing here drew on whole blood, taken in connection with sensitization to the hapten diphenylcyclopropenone (DPC). CDR3 region: CASSQDSSGRAYEQYF. Here the CDR3 DNA reads TGTGCCAGCAGCCAAGATTCTAGCGGGAGGGCCTACGAGCAGTACTTC.